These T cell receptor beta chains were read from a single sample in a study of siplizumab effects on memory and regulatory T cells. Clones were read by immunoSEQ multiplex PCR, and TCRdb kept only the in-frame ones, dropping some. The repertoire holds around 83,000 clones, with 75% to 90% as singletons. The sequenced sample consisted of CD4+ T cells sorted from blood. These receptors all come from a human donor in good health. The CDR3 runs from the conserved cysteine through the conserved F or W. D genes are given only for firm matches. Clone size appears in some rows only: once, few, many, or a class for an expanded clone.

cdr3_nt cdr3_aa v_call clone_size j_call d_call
TGTGCCAGCAGCTTAGTGCGGGGGCCCACTGAAGCTTTCTTT CASSLVRGPTEAFF TRBV7-2 few TRBJ1-1 NA
TGTGCCTGGAGTGTACAAGGCCGCGGCGGCTACACCTTC CAWSVQGRGGYTF TRBV30 NA TRBJ1-2 NA
TGTGCCAGCAGGAGAAACCGGCGGGAAAGTTCATCCTACAATGAGCAGTTCTTC CASRRNRRESSSYNEQFF TRBV2 NA TRBJ2-1 NA
TGTGCCAGCAGCTCCCTGGCCGTTCGGGGTAGGACCGGGGAGCTGTTTTTT CASSSLAVRGRTGELFF TRBV11-1 NA TRBJ2-2 NA
TGTGCCAGCAGTTCGCGGGATCCCGCAGATACGCAGTATTTT CASSSRDPADTQYF TRBV27 NA TRBJ2-3 NA
TGTGCCAGCAGCCCTCAGGTCCCAGATACGCAGTATTTT CASSPQVPDTQYF TRBV9 NA TRBJ2-3 NA
TGTGCCAGCAGTTTATTGGGGGAGCGCTCCTACGAGCAGTACTTC CASSLLGERSYEQYF TRBV28 few TRBJ2-7 NA
TGTGCCAGCAGCTTAGGGAGAAAAATAGCGGCAAGCTCCTACAATGAGCAGTTCTTC CASSLGRKIAASSYNEQFF TRBV11-2 NA TRBJ2-1 NA
TGTGCCAGCAGCTTATCCCTACTAGCGGGAGGTAGCCGGGAGACCCAGTACTTC CASSLSLLAGGSRETQYF TRBV11-3 NA TRBJ2-5 TRBD2
TGCGCCAGCAGCCACCCTGGAGGCACCGGGGAGCTGTTTTTT CASSHPGGTGELFF TRBV4-1 few TRBJ2-2 NA
TGTGCCAGCAGCTTGTTCCCCTACGAGCAGTACTTC CASSLFPYEQYF TRBV5-5 NA TRBJ2-7 NA
TGCGCCAGCAGCCAAGGAGCATTCTCCTACGAGCAGTACTTC CASSQGAFSYEQYF TRBV4-1 NA TRBJ2-7 NA
TGTGCCAGCAGCTTAGGTGGAGGGACGGAGTATGGCTACACCTTC CASSLGGGTEYGYTF TRBV7-3 NA TRBJ1-2 NA
TGTGCCAGTAGCACCATCAGAGGGATGACAGAGACCCAGTACTTC CASSTIRGMTETQYF TRBV19 NA TRBJ2-5 NA
TGTGCCAGCAGTTTACGAGGGGCCACTGAAGCTTTCTTT CASSLRGATEAFF TRBV27 NA TRBJ1-1 NA
TGCGCCAGCAGTGAGAGGCCTAGCGCTATCTCCTACAATGAGCAGTTCTTC CASSERPSAISYNEQFF TRBV10-1 NA TRBJ2-1 NA
TGCGCCAGCAGTCTTCTAGGCACTGCGAACACTGAAGCTTTCTTT CASSLLGTANTEAFF TRBV5-1 NA TRBJ1-1 NA
TGCGCCAGCAGCCAAGAGGCAATTGCCGGGACTAGCGGGAGGGCCTTGTTCTTC CASSQEAIAGTSGRALFF TRBV4-1 NA TRBJ2-1 TRBD2
TGTGCCTCCACCGGGCAACCGTACAATGAGCAGTTCTTC CASTGQPYNEQFF TRBV2 NA TRBJ2-1 NA
TGTGCCAGTGGGACAGGCTTAACCGGGGAGCTGTTTTTT CASGTGLTGELFF TRBV19 once TRBJ2-2 TRBD1
TGTGCCAGCAACCCCGGCGACAGGGTGGGTACAGATACGCAGTATTTT CASNPGDRVGTDTQYF TRBV11-2 NA TRBJ2-3 TRBD1
TGTGCCAGCAGCGGACAGGGCCTTAACTATGGCTACACCTTC CASSGQGLNYGYTF TRBV2 NA TRBJ1-2 TRBD1
TGTGCCAGTAGTACGGTCCGGGCTAGCGGGAGTCCCCCCTACAATGAGCAGTTCTTC CASSTVRASGSPPYNEQFF TRBV19 NA TRBJ2-1 TRBD2
TGTGCCAGCAGCCCCAGCGGGAGCGGGTACAATGAGCAGTTCTTC CASSPSGSGYNEQFF TRBV7-3 NA TRBJ2-1 TRBD2